This TCR beta chain was found in a study of vaccination and CD4 T cells after COVID-19. Across the whole study: Taking of post-vaccine samples occurred a median about 70 days after dose two (range 14 to 241). Points from the study as a whole: Apart from involving relatively few convalescent patients, the work omitted early post-infection timepoints.

The Oncomine TCR Beta short-read assay sequenced DNA from cultured CD4+ T cells. The authors extracted genomic DNA from cultured CD4+ T cells. TCRdb used MiXCR to reprocess the PCR reads, holding one entry per CDR3 protein. Found here are 7,200 or so distinct CDR3 sequences, over 60% of them singletons; the top ten hold 34%. The CDR3 is made up of 16 amino acids. Trimming took 2 bases from V and 1 from J; bases not matched to a gene: 5. Germline lookup yields CDR1 SGHVS and CDR2 FQNEAQ. Worth noting for this clonotype: What it recognizes is unknown.

Treatment in this sample: roughly ten-day PBMC culture with coronavirus spike peptide pools or control peptides (ViraFEST assay). Following culture for about eleven days, CD4+ T cells were isolated by negative selection. The sample consisted of CD4+ T cells from blood, cultured in vitro. The V gene is TRBV7-8, the J gene TRBJ2-3; 8 bases agree with TRBD1. The receptor's source is a human donor who had recovered from COVID-19. CDR3 amino acids: CASSLRETGGTDTQYF. CDR3 nucleotides: TGTGCCAGCAGCTTACGTGAGACAGGGGGCACAGATACGCAGTATTTT.